This TCR beta chain was observed in a study of blood T cells in healthy people across ages. Study summary: Capture via template switching afforded approximately one barcoded beta molecule per two T cells.

Primers used in a second PCR of roughly 7 to 12 cycles were a sample-barcoded 5' primer and a J-beta primer mix. From the 5' RACE reads, TCRdb called clonotypes with MiXCR, one entry per CDR3 protein. The data contain 1.6 million or so distinct CDR3 sequences, about 35% of them singletons. There are a few counts of this clonotype. Its target is unknown. General study findings and limits: Measured against age, TCR beta diversity per million T cells decreased in a roughly linear manner.

A minimum of 6 micrograms of total RNA was extracted per sample. The V gene lost 7 bases and the J gene lost 2 bases, with 13 bases spanning the gap. The CDR3 has 14 amino acids. Germline V gene sequence: CDR1 MNHEY, CDR2 SMNVEV (reference sequence). The sequence derives from a woman aged 30 to 39 in good health. V is TRBV27 and J is TRBJ2-3; D is possibly TRBD2 (6 bases). Input material: blood. This CDR3 is CASIGGASTDTQYF. The CDR3 region has the DNA TGTGCCAGCATCGGCGGGGCCTCCACAGATACGCAGTATTTT.